The following is a TCR beta chain sequence with its context. No antigen is known for it. This sample was taken from a study of graft-versus-host responses after intestinal transplantation. General observations from the study: Researchers found GvH clones in recipient marrow, and some showed up first in ileum or blood.

The assay was immunoSEQ multiplex PCR, and TCRdb's table has in-frame clones only and misses some. The data hold some 120,000 clones, with just over 90% observed a single time. The trim removed 4 bases at V and 7 bases at J, leaving 12 bases unmatched. This CDR3 comprises 15 residues. Germline V lookup: CDR1 GTSNPN, CDR2 SVGIG (reference sequence). The receptor comes from a human donor who was the organ donor for an intestinal transplant. This material consisted of unstimulated CD4+ T cells sorted from spleen or lymph node cells, taken before transplant. The rearrangement uses TRBV30 and TRBJ1-4, with 7 nucleotides matching TRBD1. The CDR3 loop is CAWTQKQGIREKLFF. CDR3 nucleotides: TGTGCCTGGACTCAAAAACAGGGGATTCGTGAAAAACTGTTTTTT.